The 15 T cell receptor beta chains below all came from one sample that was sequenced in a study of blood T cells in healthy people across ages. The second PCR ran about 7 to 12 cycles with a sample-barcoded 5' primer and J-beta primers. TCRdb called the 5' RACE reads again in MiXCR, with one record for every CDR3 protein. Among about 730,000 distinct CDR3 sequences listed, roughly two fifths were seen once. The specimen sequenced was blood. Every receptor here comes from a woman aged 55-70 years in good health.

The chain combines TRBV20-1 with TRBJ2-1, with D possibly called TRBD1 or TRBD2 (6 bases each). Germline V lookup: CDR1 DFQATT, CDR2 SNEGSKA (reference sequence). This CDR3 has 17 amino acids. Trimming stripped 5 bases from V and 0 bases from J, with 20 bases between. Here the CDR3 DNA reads TGCAGTGCTCCACCCTGGGGGGCTTCCCTCTCCTACAATGAGCAGTTCTTC. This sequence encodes CSAPPWGASLSYNEQFF.

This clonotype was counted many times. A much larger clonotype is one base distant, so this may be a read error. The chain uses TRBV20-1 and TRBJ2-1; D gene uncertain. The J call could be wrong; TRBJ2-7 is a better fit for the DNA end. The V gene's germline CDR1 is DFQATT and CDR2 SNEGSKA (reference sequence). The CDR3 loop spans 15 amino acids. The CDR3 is CSASVAGDTYNEQYF. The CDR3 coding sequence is TGCAGTGCTAGTGTGGCAGGTGACACCTACAATGAGCAGTACTTC.

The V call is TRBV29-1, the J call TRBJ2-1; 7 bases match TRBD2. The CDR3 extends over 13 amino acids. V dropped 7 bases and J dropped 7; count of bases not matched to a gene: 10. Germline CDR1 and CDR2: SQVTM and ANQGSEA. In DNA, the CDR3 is TGCAGCGCCAGTAGCGGGTTTTTGAATGAGCAGTTCTTC. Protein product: CSASSGFLNEQFF.

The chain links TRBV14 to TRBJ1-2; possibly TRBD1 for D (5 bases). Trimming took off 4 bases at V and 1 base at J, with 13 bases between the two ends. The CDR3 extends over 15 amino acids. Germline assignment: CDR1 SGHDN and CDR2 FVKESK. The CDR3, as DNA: TGTGCCAGCAGCCCCGGGGCGGGAAGTAACTATGGCTACACCTTC. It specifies CASSPGAGSNYGYTF.

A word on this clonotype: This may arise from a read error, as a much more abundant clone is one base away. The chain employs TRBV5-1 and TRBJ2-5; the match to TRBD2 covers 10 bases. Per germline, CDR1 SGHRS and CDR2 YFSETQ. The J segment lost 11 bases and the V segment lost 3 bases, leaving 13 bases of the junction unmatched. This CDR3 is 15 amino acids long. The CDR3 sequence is CASSWTSGFDNEQYF. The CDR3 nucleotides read TGCGCCAGCAGCTGGACTAGCGGTTTCGACAATGAGCAGTACTTC.

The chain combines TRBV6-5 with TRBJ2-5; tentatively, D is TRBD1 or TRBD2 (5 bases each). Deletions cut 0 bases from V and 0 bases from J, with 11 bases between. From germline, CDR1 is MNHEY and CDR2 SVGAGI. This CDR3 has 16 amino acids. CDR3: CASSYSGTKYQETQYF. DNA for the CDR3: TGTGCCAGCAGTTACTCGGGGACGAAGTACCAAGAGACCCAGTACTTC.

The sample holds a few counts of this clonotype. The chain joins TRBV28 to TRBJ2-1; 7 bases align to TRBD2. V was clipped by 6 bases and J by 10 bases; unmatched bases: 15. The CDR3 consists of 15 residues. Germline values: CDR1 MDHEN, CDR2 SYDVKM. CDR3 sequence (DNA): TGTGCCAGCAGGCCCGGGCTAGCGGCCTTCAGGGAGCAGTTCTTC. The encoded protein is CASRPGLAAFREQFF.

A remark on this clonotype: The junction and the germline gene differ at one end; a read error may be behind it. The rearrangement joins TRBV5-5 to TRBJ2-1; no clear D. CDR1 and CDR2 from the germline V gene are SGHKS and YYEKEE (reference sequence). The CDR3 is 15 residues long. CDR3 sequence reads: CASSLPASSYNVQFF. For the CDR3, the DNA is TGTGCCAGCAGCTTACCAGCGAGCTCCTACAATGTGCAGTTCTTC.

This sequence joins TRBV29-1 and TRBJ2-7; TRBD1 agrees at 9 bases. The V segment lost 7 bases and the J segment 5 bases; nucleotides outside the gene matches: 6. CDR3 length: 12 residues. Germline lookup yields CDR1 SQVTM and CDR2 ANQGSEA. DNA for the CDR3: TGCAGCGGGACAGGGGCGTCCGACGAGCAGTACTTC. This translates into CSGTGASDEQYF.

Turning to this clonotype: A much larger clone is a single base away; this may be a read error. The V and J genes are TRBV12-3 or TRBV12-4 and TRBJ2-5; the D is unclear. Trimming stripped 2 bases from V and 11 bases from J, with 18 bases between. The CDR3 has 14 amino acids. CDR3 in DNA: TGTGCCAGCAGTTTAACCCCCAGGAGCTATGAGCAGTACTTC. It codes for CASSLTPRSYEQYF.

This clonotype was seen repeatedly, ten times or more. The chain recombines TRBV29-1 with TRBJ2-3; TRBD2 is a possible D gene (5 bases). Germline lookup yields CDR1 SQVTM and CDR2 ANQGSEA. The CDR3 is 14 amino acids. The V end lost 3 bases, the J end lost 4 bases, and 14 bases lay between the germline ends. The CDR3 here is CSVEWRSWADTQYF. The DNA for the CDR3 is TGCAGCGTTGAGTGGAGGTCCTGGGCAGATACGCAGTATTTT.

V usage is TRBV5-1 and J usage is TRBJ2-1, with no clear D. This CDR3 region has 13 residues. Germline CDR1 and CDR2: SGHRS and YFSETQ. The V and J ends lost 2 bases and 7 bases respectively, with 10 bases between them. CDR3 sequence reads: CASSFPQRNEQFF. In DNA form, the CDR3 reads TGCGCCAGCAGCTTCCCTCAGAGGAATGAGCAGTTCTTC.

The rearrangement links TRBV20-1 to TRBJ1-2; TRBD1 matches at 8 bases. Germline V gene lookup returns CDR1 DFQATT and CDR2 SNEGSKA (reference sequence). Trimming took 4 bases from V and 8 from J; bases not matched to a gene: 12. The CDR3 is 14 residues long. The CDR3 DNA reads TGCAGTGCTAAAGCGGACAGGGAAAGGAGAGGCTACACCTTC. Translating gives CSAKADRERRGYTF.

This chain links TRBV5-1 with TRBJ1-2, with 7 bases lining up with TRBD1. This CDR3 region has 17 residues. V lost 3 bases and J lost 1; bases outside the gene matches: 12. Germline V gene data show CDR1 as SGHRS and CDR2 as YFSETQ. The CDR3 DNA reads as TGCGCCAGCAGCTCCGGACAGGTCCCCGTCCTTAACTATGGCTACACCTTC. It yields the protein CASSSGQVPVLNYGYTF. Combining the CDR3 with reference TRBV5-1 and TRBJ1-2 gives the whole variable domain KAGVTQTPRYLIKTRGQQVTLSCSPISGHRSVSWYQQTPGQGLQFLFEYFSETQRNKGNFPGRFSGRQFSNSRSEMNVSTLELGDSALYLCASSSGQVPVLNYGYTFGSGTRLTVV.

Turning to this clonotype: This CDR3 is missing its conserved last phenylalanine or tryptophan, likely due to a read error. The chain's CDR3 is CASSYRQGNYEQYL. As DNA, the CDR3 is TGTGCCAGCAGTTACCGACAGGGGAACTACGAGCAGTACTTA. The rearrangement links TRBV6-5 to TRBJ2-7; 8 nucleotides align to TRBD1. Germline values: CDR1 MNHEY, CDR2 SVGAGI. J gave up 3 bases and V 2 bases, and 3 bases lay outside the gene matches. The CDR3 runs to 14 residues.